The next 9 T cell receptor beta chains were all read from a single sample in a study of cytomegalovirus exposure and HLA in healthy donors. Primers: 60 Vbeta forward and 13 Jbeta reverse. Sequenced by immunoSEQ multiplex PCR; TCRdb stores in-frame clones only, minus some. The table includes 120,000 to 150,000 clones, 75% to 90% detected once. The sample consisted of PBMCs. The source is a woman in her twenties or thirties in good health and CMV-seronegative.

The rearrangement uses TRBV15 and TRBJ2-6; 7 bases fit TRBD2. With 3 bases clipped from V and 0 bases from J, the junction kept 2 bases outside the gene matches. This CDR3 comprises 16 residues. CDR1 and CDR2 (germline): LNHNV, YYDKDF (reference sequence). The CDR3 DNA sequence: TGTGCCACCAGCAGTGGGGGGGGCTCTGGGGCCAACGTCCTGACTTTC. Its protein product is CATSSGGGSGANVLTF.

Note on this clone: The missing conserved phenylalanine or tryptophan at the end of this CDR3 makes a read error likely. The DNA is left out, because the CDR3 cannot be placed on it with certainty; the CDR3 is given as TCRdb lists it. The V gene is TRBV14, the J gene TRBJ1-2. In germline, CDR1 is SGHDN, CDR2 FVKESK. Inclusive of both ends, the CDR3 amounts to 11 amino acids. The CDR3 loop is CASSHTGLNTS.

DNA of the CDR3: TGTGCCAGTAGTCGGCCAGGGGTTGATGAGCAGTTCTTC. It is translated as CASSRPGVDEQFF. The rearrangement uses TRBV19 and TRBJ2-1, with TRBD1 as a possible D gene (6 bases). The CDR3 has 13 amino acids. Germline lookup yields CDR1 LNHDA and CDR2 SQIVND (reference sequence). Trimming pared 5 bases from V and 8 bases from J, leaving 13 bases between.

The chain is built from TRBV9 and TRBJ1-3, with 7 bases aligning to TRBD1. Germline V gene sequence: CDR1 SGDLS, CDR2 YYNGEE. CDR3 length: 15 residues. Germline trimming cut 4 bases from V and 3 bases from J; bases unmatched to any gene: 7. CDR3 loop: CASSLRTGSGNTIYF. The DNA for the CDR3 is TGTGCCAGCAGCCTCCGGACAGGTAGTGGAAACACCATATATTTT.

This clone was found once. The CDR3 DNA reads as TGTGCCAGCAGTGACCGGACAGGGGGCATGAACTATGGCTACACCTTC. Amino acids: CASSDRTGGMNYGYTF. V and J are TRBV6-1 and TRBJ1-2; 11 positions agree with TRBD1. The V segment lost 3 bases and the J segment 2 bases; nucleotides outside the gene matches: 5. There are 16 residues in the CDR3. CDR1 is MNHNS and CDR2 is SASEGT in the germline V gene.

CDR3 amino acids: CASSLAGLTGETQYF. In DNA, the CDR3 is TGTGCCAGCAGCTTAGCGGGACTCACGGGAGAGACCCAGTACTTC. This chain connects TRBV7-2 to TRBJ2-5, with D perhaps TRBD2 (6 bases). The CDR3 is made up of 15 amino acids. CDR1 and CDR2 from the germline V gene are SGHTA and FQGNSA. The ends were cut back, 0 bases at V and 4 bases at J, with 12 bases in the middle.

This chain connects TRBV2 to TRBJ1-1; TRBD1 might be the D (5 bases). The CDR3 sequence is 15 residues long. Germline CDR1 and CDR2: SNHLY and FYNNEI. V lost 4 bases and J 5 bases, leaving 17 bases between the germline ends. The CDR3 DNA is TGTGCCAGCAGTGGTCAAATCGCCAGGGTAACTGAAGCTTTCTTT. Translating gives CASSGQIARVTEAFF.

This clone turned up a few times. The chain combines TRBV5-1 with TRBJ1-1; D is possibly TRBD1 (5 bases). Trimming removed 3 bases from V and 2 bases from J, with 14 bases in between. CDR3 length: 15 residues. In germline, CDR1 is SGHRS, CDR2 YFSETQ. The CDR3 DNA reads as TGCGCCAGCAGCTCGTGGAGGGACCGAAACACTGAAGCTTTCTTT. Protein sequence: CASSSWRDRNTEAFF.

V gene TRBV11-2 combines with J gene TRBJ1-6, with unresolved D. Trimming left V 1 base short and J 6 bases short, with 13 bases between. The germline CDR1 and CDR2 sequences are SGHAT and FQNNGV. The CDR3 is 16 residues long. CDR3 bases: TGTGCCAGCAGCTTAGTGGGAGGGTCGGGTAATTCACCCCTCCACTTT. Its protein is CASSLVGGSGNSPLHF.